Sequencing of this T cell receptor (beta chain) was carried out in a study of OX40 agonist ivuxolimab in advanced cancers. V gave up 2 bases and J gave up 6 bases, with 11 bases separating them. The CDR3 runs to 13 residues. Germline lookup yields CDR1 SGDLS and CDR2 YYNGEE. Here immunoSEQ multiplex PCR was the method, and the copy in TCRdb shows in-frame clones only, minus some. The table includes about 30,000 clones, 85% to 90% detected once. This sequence was found in an adult with an advanced solid tumor such as melanoma, head and neck, liver or kidney cancer. The sequences come from CD4+ or CD8+ T cells sorted from blood, collected in a trial of the OX40 agonist ivuxolimab. The chain recombines TRBV9 with TRBJ1-2; D not resolved. In DNA form, the CDR3 reads TGTGCCAGCAGCGTTGCGGATACCAATGGCTACACCTTC. As protein: CASSVADTNGYTF.